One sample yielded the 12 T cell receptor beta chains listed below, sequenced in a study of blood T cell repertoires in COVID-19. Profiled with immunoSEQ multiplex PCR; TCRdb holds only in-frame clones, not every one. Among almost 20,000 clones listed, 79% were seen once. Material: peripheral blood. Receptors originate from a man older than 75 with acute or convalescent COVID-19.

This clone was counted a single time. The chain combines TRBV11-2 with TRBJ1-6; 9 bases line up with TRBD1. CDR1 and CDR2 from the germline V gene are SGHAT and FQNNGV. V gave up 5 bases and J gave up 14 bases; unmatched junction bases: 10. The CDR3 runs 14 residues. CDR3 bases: TGTGCCAGCAGCGAAACAGGGGGCCCTTTAACCCTCCACTTT. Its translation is CASSETGGPLTLHF. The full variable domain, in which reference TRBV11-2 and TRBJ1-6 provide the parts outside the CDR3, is EAGVAQSPRYKIIEKRQSVAFWCNPISGHATLYWYQQILGQGPKLLIQFQNNGVVDDSQLPKDRFSAERLKGVDSTLKIQPAKLEDSAVYLCASSETGGPLTLHFGNGTRLTVT.

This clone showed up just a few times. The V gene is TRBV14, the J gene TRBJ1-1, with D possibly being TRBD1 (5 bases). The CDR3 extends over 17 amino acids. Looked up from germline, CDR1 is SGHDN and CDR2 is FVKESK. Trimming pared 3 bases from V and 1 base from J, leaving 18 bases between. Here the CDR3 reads CASSQRDLAGWNTEAFF. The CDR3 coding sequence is TGTGCCAGCAGCCAGAGAGACCTCGCAGGGTGGAACACTGAAGCTTTCTTT.

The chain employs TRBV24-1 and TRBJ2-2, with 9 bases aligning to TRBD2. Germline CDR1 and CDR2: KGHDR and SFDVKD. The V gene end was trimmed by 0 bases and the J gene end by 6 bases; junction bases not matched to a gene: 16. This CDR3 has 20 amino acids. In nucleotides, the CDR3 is TGTGCCACCAGTGATTTGGTGGTTTCTTCGGCGGGAGGGCCCCCCGGGGAGCTGTTTTTT. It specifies CATSDLVVSSAGGPPGELFF.

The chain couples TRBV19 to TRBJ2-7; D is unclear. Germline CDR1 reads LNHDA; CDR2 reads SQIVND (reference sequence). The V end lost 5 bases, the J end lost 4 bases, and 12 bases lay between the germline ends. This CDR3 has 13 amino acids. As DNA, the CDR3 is TGTGCCAGTAGTGGAACTAACTATTACGAGCAGTACTTC. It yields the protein CASSGTNYYEQYF. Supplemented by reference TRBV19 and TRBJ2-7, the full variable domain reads DGGITQSPKYLFRKEGQNVTLSCEQNLNHDAMYWYRQDPGQGLRLIYYSQIVNDFQKGDIAEGYSVSREKKESFPLTVTSAQKNPTAFYLCASSGTNYYEQYFGPGTRLTVT.

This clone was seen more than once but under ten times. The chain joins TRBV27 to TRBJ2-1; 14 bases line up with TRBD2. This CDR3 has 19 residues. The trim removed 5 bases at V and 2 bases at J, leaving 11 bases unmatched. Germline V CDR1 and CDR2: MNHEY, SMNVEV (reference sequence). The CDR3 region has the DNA TGTGCCAGCAGTCGCTCCGGGACTAGCGGGAGAAGGGCCTACAATGAGCAGTTCTTC. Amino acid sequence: CASSRSGTSGRRAYNEQFF.

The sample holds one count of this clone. This chain's CDR3 is CASSIPSGWTEAFF. The CDR3 bases are TGTGCCAGTAGTATTCCTTCCGGGTGGACTGAAGCTTTCTTT. The chain recombines TRBV19 with TRBJ1-1; D call uncertain. CDR1 and CDR2 from the germline V gene are LNHDA and SQIVND (reference sequence). This CDR3 has 14 amino acids. V was trimmed by 3 bases and J by 5 bases, leaving 13 bases between them.

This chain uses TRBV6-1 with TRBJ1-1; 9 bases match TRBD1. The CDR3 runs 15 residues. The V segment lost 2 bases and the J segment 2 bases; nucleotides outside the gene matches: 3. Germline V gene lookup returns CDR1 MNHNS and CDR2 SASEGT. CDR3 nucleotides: TGTGCCAGCAGTGAATCGGACAGGGGAAACACTGAAGCTTTCTTT. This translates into CASSESDRGNTEAFF.

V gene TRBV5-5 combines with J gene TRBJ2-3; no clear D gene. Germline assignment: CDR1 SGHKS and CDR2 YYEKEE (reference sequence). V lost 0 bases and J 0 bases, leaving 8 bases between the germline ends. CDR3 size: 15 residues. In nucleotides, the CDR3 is TGTGCCAGCAGCTTGGCTACTCTCAGCACAGATACGCAGTATTTT. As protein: CASSLATLSTDTQYF.

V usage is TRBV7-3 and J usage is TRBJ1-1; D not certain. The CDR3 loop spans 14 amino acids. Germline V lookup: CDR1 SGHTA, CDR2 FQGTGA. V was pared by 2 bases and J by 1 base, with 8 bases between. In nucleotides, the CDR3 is TGTGCCAGCAGCTTATCCGGTCCGAACACTGAAGCTTTCTTT. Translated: CASSLSGPNTEAFF.

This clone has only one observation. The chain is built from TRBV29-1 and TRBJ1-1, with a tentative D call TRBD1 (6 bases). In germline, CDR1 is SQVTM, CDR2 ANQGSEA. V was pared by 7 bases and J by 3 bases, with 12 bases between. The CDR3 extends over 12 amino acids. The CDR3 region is CSARRTDTEAFF. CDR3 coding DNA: TGCAGCGCTAGGAGGACAGACACTGAAGCTTTCTTT.

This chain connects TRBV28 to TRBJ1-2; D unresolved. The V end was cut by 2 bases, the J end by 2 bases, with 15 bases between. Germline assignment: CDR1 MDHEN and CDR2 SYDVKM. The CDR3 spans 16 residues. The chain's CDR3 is CASSLHRQILNYGYTF. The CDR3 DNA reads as TGTGCCAGCAGTTTACACCGCCAGATCCTCAACTATGGCTACACCTTC.

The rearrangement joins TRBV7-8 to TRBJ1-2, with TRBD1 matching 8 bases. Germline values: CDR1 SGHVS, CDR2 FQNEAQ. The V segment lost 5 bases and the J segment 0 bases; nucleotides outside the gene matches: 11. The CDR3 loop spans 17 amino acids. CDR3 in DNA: TGTGCCAGCAGCCGCGGACAGGGTGGGATAGCTAACTATGGCTACACCTTC. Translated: CASSRGQGGIANYGYTF.